This passage covers 13 T cell receptor beta chains from one sample sequenced in a study of blood T cell repertoires in COVID-19. The protocol was immunoSEQ multiplex PCR, while the TCRdb copy is restricted to in-frame clones and leaves out a portion. Among over 350,000 clones listed, roughly 90% were seen once. The sequencing sample was made of peripheral blood. These receptors all come from a young woman with acute or convalescent COVID-19.

The J gene is TRBJ1-1, the V gene TRBV15; no definite D call. V dropped 3 bases and J dropped 5 bases, with 10 bases sitting between them. CDR1 LNHNV and CDR2 YYDKDF come from the germline V gene (reference sequence). The CDR3 sequence is 13 residues long. The CDR3 DNA is TGTGCCACCAGCAGTCCTCCGGAGACTGAAGCTTTCTTT. The encoded protein is CATSSPPETEAFF.

This rearrangement joins TRBV15 to TRBJ1-5; no clear D gene. Trimming pared 0 bases from V and 4 bases from J, leaving 7 bases between. The CDR3 runs to 14 residues. The germline CDR1 and CDR2 sequences are LNHNV and YYDKDF (reference sequence). CDR3 region: CATSRDPVNQPQHF. The CDR3 coding sequence is TGTGCCACCAGCAGAGACCCGGTAAATCAGCCCCAGCATTTT.

The J gene is TRBJ2-7, the V gene TRBV9, with a possible D match to TRBD2 (5 bases). The CDR3 is made up of 13 amino acids. Trimming took off 0 bases at V and 4 bases at J, with 8 bases between the two ends. Germline values: CDR1 SGDLS, CDR2 YYNGEE. For the CDR3, the DNA is TGTGCCAGCAGCGTAGTCGAGGGTTACGAGCAGTACTTC. Residues: CASSVVEGYEQYF.

J is TRBJ2-5 and V is TRBV5-1; D remains ambiguous. Trimming stripped 2 bases from V and 3 bases from J, with 8 bases between. Germline CDR1 reads SGHRS; CDR2 reads YFSETQ. The CDR3 loop spans 13 amino acids. CDR3 sequence: CASSFWQKETQYF. DNA of the CDR3: TGCGCCAGCAGCTTCTGGCAGAAAGAGACCCAGTACTTC.

V gene TRBV4-1 combines with J gene TRBJ2-3, with D possibly being TRBD2 (6 bases). Trimming left V 1 base short and J 2 bases short, with 13 bases between. The germline CDR1 and CDR2 sequences are MGHRA and YSYEKL. This CDR3 spans 16 amino acids. The CDR3 DNA is TGCGCCAGCAGCCAAGTGTCGGGACTGGCCACAGATACGCAGTATTTT. This translates into CASSQVSGLATDTQYF.

V and J are TRBV27 and TRBJ2-5, with 8 bases matching TRBD2. J lost 5 bases, V lost 3 bases, and 2 bases had no gene match. CDR1 is MNHEY and CDR2 is SMNVEV in the germline V gene (reference sequence). The length of the CDR3 is 13 residues. The CDR3 coding sequence is TGTGCCAGCAGTTTTTCGGGAGGGGAGACCCAGTACTTC. Translation gives CASSFSGGETQYF.

This chain uses TRBV7-2 with TRBJ2-5, with 10 positions matching TRBD2. CDR3 length: 16 residues. J lost 5 bases, V lost 4 bases, and 10 bases had no gene match. CDR1 and CDR2 (germline): SGHTA, FQGNSA. CDR3 nucleotide sequence: TGTGCCAGCAGCTCACTACAGCGGGGGGGCCGGGAGACCCAGTACTTC. Translating gives CASSSLQRGGRETQYF.

In DNA form, the CDR3 reads TGTGCCAGCAGGGGACAGTTCTACAATGAGCAGTTCTTC. This encodes CASRGQFYNEQFF. This rearrangement joins TRBV5-5 to TRBJ2-1, with 7 bases aligning to TRBD1. The CDR3 is 13 amino acids. V was pared by 5 bases and J by 3 bases, with 2 bases of the junction left unmatched. Germline V CDR1 and CDR2: SGHKS, YYEKEE (reference sequence). Variable domain in full (rest from reference TRBV5-5 and TRBJ2-1): DAGVTQSPTHLIKTRGQQVTLRCSPISGHKSVSWYQQVLGQGPQFIFQYYEKEERGRGNFPDRFSARQFPNYSSELNVNALLLGDSALYLCASRGQFYNEQFFGPGTRLTVL.

V is TRBV6-6 and J is TRBJ2-7, with TRBD2 matching over 8 bases. Germline V lookup: CDR1 MNHNY, CDR2 SVGAGI (reference sequence). V gave up 2 bases and J gave up 4 bases; unmatched junction bases: 7. The CDR3 is made up of 15 amino acids. The DNA of the CDR3 is TGTGCCAGCAGTTACGTCGGGGGGGGCCTGTACGAGCAGTACTTC. Protein product: CASSYVGGGLYEQYF.

This chain uses TRBV6-2 or TRBV6-3 with TRBJ1-6; 9 bases are shared with TRBD1. V lost 0 bases, J lost 7 bases, and 10 bases stayed unmatched. CDR3 length: 18 residues. CDR1 and CDR2 from the germline V gene are MNHEY and SVGEGT. In DNA, the CDR3 is TGTGCCAGCAGTTACTCGAGACAGGGGGGATCCTCAAATTCACCCCTCCACTTT. Its protein product is CASSYSRQGGSSNSPLHF.

J is TRBJ2-2 and V is TRBV24-1; tentatively, D is TRBD1 (6 bases). Trimming took 3 bases from V and 3 from J, leaving 10 bases between them. The CDR3 is made up of 15 amino acids. Germline V gene lookup returns CDR1 KGHDR and CDR2 SFDVKD. The chain's CDR3 is CATSDAGAYTGELFF. The CDR3 nucleotides read TGTGCCACCAGTGATGCAGGGGCCTACACCGGGGAGCTGTTTTTT.

The gene calls are TRBV5-6 and TRBJ1-6; a weak D match, TRBD1 (6 bases). This CDR3 has 17 amino acids. V was trimmed by 0 bases and J by 9 bases, leaving 19 bases between them. Germline CDR1 and CDR2: SGHDT and YYEEEE. The CDR3 nucleotides are TGTGCCAGCAGCTTGGCCTTACACAGGGAGGGGATTTCACCCCTCCACTTT. This sequence encodes CASSLALHREGISPLHF. Complete variable domain (other parts from reference TRBV5-6 and TRBJ1-6): DAGVTQSPTHLIKTRGQQVTLRCSPKSGHDTVSWYQQALGQGPQFIFQYYEEEERQRGNFPDRFSGHQFPNYSSELNVNALLLGDSALYLCASSLALHREGISPLHFGNGTRLTVT.

The V and J genes are TRBV6-5 and TRBJ1-2; D uncertain. Germline CDR1 and CDR2: MNHEY and SVGAGI. The CDR3 runs to 15 residues. Trimming left V 2 bases short and J 4 bases short, with 14 bases between. The CDR3 DNA sequence: TGTGCCAGCAGTTACGGCCCAGGTCCCCTCTATGGCTACACCTTC. Translation: CASSYGPGPLYGYTF.